This paragraph reports one TCR beta chain. The sample originates from a study of blood T cell repertoires in COVID-19. Whole-study context: PBMCs, B-cell-depleted T cells, or T cells were the source of the cDNA or gDNA that made up the material.

Some clones are missing from TCRdb's copy, which holds only in-frame ones; the method was immunoSEQ multiplex PCR. The profile shows 80,000 to 100,000 clones, about 80% of them singletons. With 6 bases clipped from V and 1 base from J, the junction kept 4 bases outside the gene matches. CDR1 is SGHTA, CDR2 FQGNSA, per germline. The CDR3 length is 16 residues. V and J are TRBV7-2 and TRBJ2-3; 13 bases are shared with TRBD2. Sequencing was carried out using peripheral blood. This clonotype originated in a man between 65 and 85 years old with acute or convalescent COVID-19. For the CDR3, the DNA is TGTGCCAGCAGTTCAACTAGCGGGAGGGGCACAGATACGCAGTATTTT. Protein: CASSSTSGRGTDTQYF. Variable domain in full (rest from reference TRBV7-2 and TRBJ2-3): GAGVSQSPSNKVTEKGKDVELRCDPISGHTALYWYRQSLGQGLEFLIYFQGNSAPDKSGLPSDRFSAERTGGSVSTLTIQRTQQEDSAVYLCASSSTSGRGTDTQYFGPGTRLTVL.